These 20 T cell receptor beta chains originate from one sample sequenced in a study of graft-versus-host responses after intestinal transplantation (dated by TCRdb to 2020 to 2023). Library generation was performed with the immunoSEQ multiplex PCR assay. Sourced from immuneACCESS, this table was stored by TCRdb with only in-frame sequences that have V and J called. A share of the clones is absent; for the studies checked, an unresolved V gene accounts for under half, and the remainder has no known explanation. The sample records 17,000 or so clones, approximately 86% of which are singletons. The ten most abundant clones make up around 53% of the sample. Sequences were derived from bone marrow, sampled approximately 120 days after transplant. Receptor source: a human patient who received an intestinal transplant, so some T cells may come from the graft donor.

This chain connects TRBV7-3 to TRBJ2-5; 9 nucleotides align to TRBD2. The V and J ends lost 0 bases and 0 bases, in that order; junction bases with no gene match: 11. The germline gives CDR1 SGHTA, CDR2 FQGTGA. The CDR3 has 19 amino acids. The CDR3 protein is CASSLTFTSGPKYQETQYF. The CDR3 DNA follows: TGTGCCAGCAGCTTAACGTTCACTAGCGGGCCGAAGTACCAAGAGACCCAGTACTTC.

As for this clone: Other nucleotide sequences from this sample produce the same CDR3. The chain couples TRBV2 to TRBJ1-1; D remains unclear. The length of the CDR3 is 13 residues. V was cut by 1 base and J by 2 bases, with 5 bases left in between. Germline lookup yields CDR1 SNHLY and CDR2 FYNNEI. The CDR3 region is CASSEGRNTEAFF. The CDR3 DNA reads TGTGCCAGCAGTGAAGGCCGTAACACTGAAGCTTTCTTT.

This chain joins TRBV19 and TRBJ1-2; maybe TRBD1 (6 bases). The CDR3 contains 14 residues. CDR1 LNHDA and CDR2 SQIVND come from the germline V gene (reference sequence). V was clipped by 5 bases and J by 7 bases, with 17 bases between them. CDR3 sequence: CASSLAGTRSGYTF. The DNA for the CDR3 is TGTGCCAGTAGTCTGGCCGGGACAAGGAGTGGCTACACCTTC.

The chain combines TRBV6-5 with TRBJ1-3; TRBD1 matches at 7 bases. The V gene end was trimmed by 0 bases and the J gene end by 3 bases; junction bases not matched to a gene: 2. This CDR3 is built from 15 residues. In germline, CDR1 is MNHEY, CDR2 SVGAGI. The CDR3: CASSYSGTVGNTIYF. The CDR3 DNA is TGTGCCAGCAGTTACTCGGGGACAGTTGGAAACACCATATATTTT.

This chain connects TRBV2 to TRBJ2-5; 8 nucleotides align to TRBD1. Germline values: CDR1 SNHLY, CDR2 FYNNEI. V trimming: 6 bases; J trimming: 5 bases; junction bases outside the gene matches: 11. CDR3 length: 15 residues. The CDR3 reads CASRLGTGPRETQYF. The CDR3 region has the DNA TGTGCCAGCAGACTTGGGACAGGCCCTAGGGAGACCCAGTACTTC.

The chain carries TRBV30 and TRBJ1-4; D is perhaps TRBD1 (6 bases). This CDR3 has 12 amino acids. The germline V and J ends were trimmed by 5 bases and 8 bases, with 12 bases remaining between them. CDR1 GTSNPN and CDR2 SVGIG come from the germline V gene (reference sequence). CDR3 DNA sequence: TGTGCCTGGCAGGGGTTGGGGGAAAAACTGTTTTTT. This encodes CAWQGLGEKLFF.

The V and J genes are TRBV9 and TRBJ2-1; the match to TRBD2 covers 7 bases. CDR1 SGDLS and CDR2 YYNGEE come from the germline V gene. The CDR3 extends over 17 amino acids. V shed 4 bases and J 3 bases; nucleotides not matched to a gene: 13. CDR3 nucleotides: TGTGCCAGCAGCCCATCCAATTCGGGGGGTATCTACAATGAGCAGTTCTTC. This sequence encodes CASSPSNSGGIYNEQFF. The complete variable domain, with remaining parts taken from reference TRBV9 and TRBJ2-1, reads DSGVTQTPKHLITATGQRVTLRCSPRSGDLSVYWYQQSLDQGLQFLIQYYNGEERAKGNILERFSAQQFPDLHSELNLSSLELGDSALYFCASSPSNSGGIYNEQFFGPGTRLTVL.

This chain uses TRBV5-5 with TRBJ1-5, with 10 bases fitting TRBD1. Germline lookup yields CDR1 SGHKS and CDR2 YYEKEE (reference sequence). The junction had 11 bases not matched to a gene; V was cut back by 4 bases and J by 4 bases. The CDR3 runs to 17 residues. The CDR3 loop reads CASSAQPGQGRNQPQHF. The CDR3 region has the DNA TGTGCCAGCAGCGCTCAACCGGGACAGGGGAGGAATCAGCCCCAGCATTTT.

This clone was detected only once. The chain recombines TRBV10-1 with TRBJ2-7; D may match TRBD1 or TRBD2 (5 bases each). The length of the CDR3 is 14 residues. V lost 6 bases, J lost 0 bases, and 12 bases lay in between. Germline V lookup: CDR1 WNHNN, CDR2 SYGVQD (reference sequence). CDR3 loop: CASSAGTPSYEQYF. CDR3 nucleotides: TGCGCCAGCAGCGCCGGGACGCCCTCCTACGAGCAGTACTTC.

This clone was seen only a few times. A far more abundant clone sits one base away, making this likely a read error. The chain links TRBV9 to TRBJ2-7; D may be TRBD1 or TRBD2 (5 bases each). The CDR3 loop spans 14 amino acids. CDR1 is SGDLS and CDR2 is YYNGEE in the germline V gene. The CDR3 is CASCVEGTAYEQYF. The CDR3 DNA follows: TGTGCCAGCTGCGTAGAAGGGACCGCCTACGAGCAGTACTTC.

This clone was seen a single time. The chain combines TRBV14 with TRBJ2-2; 7 positions match TRBD2. V trimming: 2 bases; J trimming: 3 bases; junction bases outside the gene matches: 6. Germline assignment: CDR1 SGHDN and CDR2 FVKESK. The CDR3 runs to 16 residues. The CDR3 loop is CASSQLADPYTGELFF. Written as DNA, the CDR3 is TGTGCCAGCAGCCAACTAGCGGACCCCTACACCGGGGAGCTGTTTTTT.

The DNA of the CDR3 is TGTGCCAGCAGCCCTCGGACAGGGGAGGGCTATGGCTACACCTTC. It codes for CASSPRTGEGYGYTF. V is TRBV6-5 and J is TRBJ1-2, with 9 bases aligning to TRBD1. Germline V gene lookup returns CDR1 MNHEY and CDR2 SVGAGI. V lost 6 bases, J lost 4 bases, and 9 bases stayed unmatched. CDR3 length: 15 residues.

The chain recombines TRBV27 with TRBJ1-3; 10 nucleotides align to TRBD1. This CDR3 spans 15 amino acids. CDR1 and CDR2 from the germline V gene are MNHEY and SMNVEV (reference sequence). Trimming took 5 bases from V and 4 from J; bases not matched to a gene: 5. The CDR3 region is CASSPRTGGGNTIYF. The CDR3 DNA reads TGTGCCAGCAGTCCCAGGACAGGGGGAGGAAACACCATATATTTT.

This chain links TRBV9 with TRBJ1-1; D remains unclear. CDR3 size: 13 residues. Germline lookup yields CDR1 SGDLS and CDR2 YYNGEE. With 3 bases removed from V and 3 bases from J, the gap between germline ends came to 9 bases. The CDR3 region is CASSANFYTEAFF. The CDR3 region has the DNA TGTGCCAGCAGCGCCAACTTCTACACTGAAGCTTTCTTT.

The V gene is TRBV12-5, the J gene TRBJ2-5, with TRBD1 matching over 8 bases. This CDR3 has 17 amino acids. Germline V lookup: CDR1 LGHNT, CDR2 FRNRAP. V gave up 4 bases and J gave up 0 bases; unmatched junction bases: 10. The CDR3 sequence: CASGYDIDRGDQETQYF. The CDR3 bases are TGTGCTAGTGGTTACGACATCGACAGGGGAGACCAAGAGACCCAGTACTTC.

The V and J genes are TRBV7-9 and TRBJ2-1; D remains ambiguous. V shed 6 bases and J shed 5 bases, with 14 bases lying between them. Germline-derived CDR1 and CDR2 are SEHNR and FQNEAQ (reference sequence). The CDR3 sequence is 14 residues long. The CDR3 here is CASSRTNGHNEQFF. CDR3 DNA: TGTGCCAGCAGTCGTACGAATGGGCACAATGAGCAGTTCTTC.

The chain is built from TRBV6-5 and TRBJ2-5, with no clear D. The CDR3 length is 13 residues. Trimming left V 5 bases short and J 4 bases short, with 11 bases between. Germline CDR1 is MNHEY and CDR2 is SVGAGI. CDR3 coding DNA: TGTGCCAGCAGTGAATTCAGCAGAGAGACCCAGTACTTC. Protein sequence: CASSEFSRETQYF.

The rearrangement joins TRBV7-8 to TRBJ1-5; TRBD1 is a possible D gene (6 bases). The ends were cut back, 2 bases at V and 5 bases at J, with 10 bases in the middle. The CDR3 contains 14 residues. CDR1 is SGHVS and CDR2 is FQNEAQ in the germline V gene. The CDR3 spells CASSLRGGYQPQHF. In DNA form, the CDR3 reads TGTGCCAGCAGCTTAAGGGGGGGTTATCAGCCCCAGCATTTT.

The CDR3 DNA follows: TGTGCCAGAAGCGGACAGTTCTTTTTCCCTGAAAGAGAGACCCAGTACTTC. This codes for CARSGQFFFPERETQYF. V is TRBV7-5 and J is TRBJ2-5; the D segment call TRBD1 is taken from the table without a DNA check. TRBV7-5 corresponds to a pseudogene. This CDR3 comprises 17 residues.

This clone was picked up a small number of times. The V gene is TRBV11-2, the J gene TRBJ2-5; the D gene is possibly TRBD2 (6 bases). The CDR3 consists of 14 residues. Trimming stripped 0 bases from V and 4 bases from J, with 9 bases between. CDR1 is SGHAT and CDR2 is FQNNGV in the germline V gene. CDR3 DNA sequence: TGTGCCAGCAGCTTAGACAGGAGGGTAGAGACCCAGTACTTC. Residues: CASSLDRRVETQYF.